The rows below give T cell receptor beta chains drawn from one sample of a study of blood T cell repertoires in COVID-19. Measured with immunoSEQ multiplex PCR; TCRdb has only the in-frame clones, and not every one. This table has roughly 420,000 clones, 88% appearing once. The sample taken for sequencing was PBMCs or T cells enriched from blood (not recorded which). The origin of the receptors is a woman aged 25 to 39 with acute COVID-19. The CDR3 runs from the conserved cysteine through the conserved F or W. The order of the fields is D gene, V gene, clone size, J gene, CDR3 protein, CDR3 DNA. A D gene is named only where the DNA matches it firmly. Only some rows state a clone size, as once, few, many or a class for expanded clones.

D gene: -; V gene: TRBV6-5; clone size: -; J gene: TRBJ1-6; CDR3 protein: CASSYSKTANSPLHF; CDR3 DNA: TGTGCCAGCAGTTACTCGAAGACAGCCAATTCACCCCTCCACTTT
D gene: -; V gene: TRBV5-1; clone size: -; J gene: TRBJ2-7; CDR3 protein: CASSLQGAQNNYEQYF; CDR3 DNA: TGCGCCAGCAGCTTGCAAGGGGCCCAAAATAACTACGAGCAGTACTTC
D gene: -; V gene: TRBV6-1; clone size: once; J gene: TRBJ2-1; CDR3 protein: CASSELLPYNEQFF; CDR3 DNA: TGTGCCAGCAGTGAACTGCTACCATACAATGAGCAGTTCTTC
D gene: TRBD1; V gene: TRBV4-3; clone size: -; J gene: TRBJ2-7; CDR3 protein: CASSPGTGGYEQYF; CDR3 DNA: TGCGCCAGCAGCCCGGGGACAGGGGGCTACGAGCAGTACTTC
D gene: -; V gene: TRBV7-6; clone size: -; J gene: TRBJ2-5; CDR3 protein: CASVDSGQETQYF; CDR3 DNA: TGTGCCAGCGTGGACAGTGGCCAAGAGACCCAGTACTTC
D gene: TRBD2; V gene: TRBV11-2; clone size: -; J gene: TRBJ2-3; CDR3 protein: CASSLRGGEGDTQYF; CDR3 DNA: TGTGCCAGCAGCCTAAGGGGCGGGGAGGGAGATACGCAGTATTTT
D gene: TRBD1; V gene: TRBV12-5; clone size: -; J gene: TRBJ1-4; CDR3 protein: CASGLGGQGLEKLFF; CDR3 DNA: TGTGCTAGTGGTTTGGGAGGACAGGGGCTTGAAAAACTGTTTTTT
D gene: -; V gene: TRBV30; clone size: -; J gene: TRBJ2-1; CDR3 protein: CAWFDKTYNEQFF; CDR3 DNA: TGTGCCTGGTTCGACAAAACCTACAATGAGCAGTTCTTC
D gene: -; V gene: TRBV21-1; clone size: -; J gene: TRBJ1-5; CDR3 protein: CASSPRGCFFVVYSNQPQHF; CDR3 DNA: TGTGCCAGCAGCCCGAGGGGGTGCTTCTTCGTGGTATATAGCAATCAGCCCCAGCATTTT
D gene: -; V gene: TRBV6-5; clone size: -; J gene: TRBJ1-1; CDR3 protein: CATCHRRATEAFF; CDR3 DNA: TGTGCCACCTGCCACCGGAGGGCCACTGAAGCTTTCTTT
D gene: -; V gene: TRBV28; clone size: -; J gene: TRBJ1-1; CDR3 protein: CASSITEGRTEAFF; CDR3 DNA: TGTGCCAGCAGTATTACGGAGGGGAGGACTGAAGCTTTCTTT